The 12 T cell receptor beta chains reported below all come from one sample, sequenced in a study of blood T cell repertoires in COVID-19. The method was immunoSEQ multiplex PCR; TCRdb's version includes in-frame clones alone and lacks a portion of them. Of 180,000 or so clones listed, around 80% were seen once; the top ten hold about 11%. The sequenced material came from PBMCs or T cells enriched from blood (not recorded which). All receptors derive from a man between 45 and 60 years old who had recovered from COVID-19.

V and J are TRBV28 and TRBJ1-5; 11 bases fit TRBD1. Germline V gives CDR1 MDHEN, CDR2 SYDVKM. J gave up 9 bases and V 2 bases, and 6 bases lay outside the gene matches. This CDR3 contains 15 residues. This chain's CDR3 is CASSLRTGGFSPQHF. In nucleotides, the CDR3 is TGTGCCAGCAGTTTACGGACAGGGGGCTTCTCGCCCCAGCATTTT.

The table lists this clone with a count of one. The chain has TRBV27 and TRBJ2-2; D is uncertain. The V end lost 5 bases, the J end lost 6 bases, and 13 bases lay between the germline ends. There are 14 residues in the CDR3. The germline V gene encodes CDR1 MNHEY and CDR2 SMNVEV (reference sequence). For the CDR3, the DNA is TGTGCCAGCAGTAATACCCCCGGTCCCGGGGAGCTGTTTTTT. Translated, it gives CASSNTPGPGELFF.

This sequence joins TRBV7-2 and TRBJ1-3; 9 nucleotides line up with TRBD1. Germline values: CDR1 SGHTA, CDR2 FQGNSA. This CDR3 spans 16 amino acids. Trimming removed 5 bases from V and 0 bases from J; junction bases left unmatched: 5. The CDR3 sequence: CASSPTGGPSGNTIYF. DNA of the CDR3: TGTGCCAGCAGCCCCACAGGGGGCCCCTCTGGAAACACCATATATTTT.

The chain combines TRBV6-5 with TRBJ1-6; 9 positions match TRBD1. The germline gives CDR1 MNHEY, CDR2 SVGAGI. This CDR3 is built from 16 residues. Unmatched junction bases numbered 10, after V lost 4 bases and J lost 9 bases. CDR3 loop: CASSWSRDRVSSPLHF. CDR3 nucleotides: TGTGCCAGCAGTTGGAGCCGGGACAGGGTTTCTTCACCCCTCCACTTT.

This clone was counted ten times or more. The J gene is TRBJ1-6, the V gene TRBV7-9; D not resolved. Germline CDR1 SEHNR, CDR2 FQNEAQ (reference sequence). This CDR3 spans 16 amino acids. V was pared by 1 base and J by 2 bases, with 9 bases between. CDR3 sequence (DNA): TGTGCCAGCAGCTTAGGTGGGCAGGCCTATAATTCACCCCTCCACTTT. It specifies CASSLGGQAYNSPLHF.

CDR3 amino acids: CASSGGLAGQETQYF. The CDR3 nucleotides are TGTGCCAGCAGTGGTGGACTAGCGGGCCAAGAGACCCAGTACTTC. The chain carries TRBV25-1 and TRBJ2-5; 11 bases are shared with TRBD2. CDR3 length: 15 amino acids. CDR1 is MGHDK, CDR2 SYGVNS, per germline. Trimming cost V 4 bases and J 1 base; bases outside gene matches: 2.

This chain links TRBV3-1 (or the pseudogene TRBV3-2) with TRBJ1-6; 8 bases line up with TRBD1. V gave up 4 bases and J gave up 9 bases; unmatched junction bases: 8. This CDR3 has 15 residues. CDR1 is LGHDT and CDR2 is YNNKEL in the germline V gene (reference sequence). The DNA for the CDR3 is TGTGCCAGCAGCCCCCAGACAGGGGAAAGTTCACCCCTCCACTTT. Translated, it gives CASSPQTGESSPLHF.

This sequence joins TRBV7-9 and TRBJ2-3; D gene unclear. V lost 5 bases to trimming and J lost 0 bases, with 12 bases between them. This CDR3 is 15 amino acids long. Germline CDR1 and CDR2: SEHNR and FQNEAQ (reference sequence). CDR3 DNA sequence: TGTGCCAGCAGCCCGCCTCCGGGTAGCACAGATACGCAGTATTTT. This codes for CASSPPPGSTDTQYF.

This chain links TRBV30 with TRBJ2-5, with D uncertain. V lost 3 bases and J lost 2, with 10 bases in between. The length of the CDR3 is 13 residues. Germline V gene data show CDR1 as GTSNPN and CDR2 as SVGIG (reference sequence). The CDR3 region has the DNA TGTGCCTGGAGAAGTTACTATCAAGAGACCCAGTACTTC. This encodes CAWRSYYQETQYF.

The gene calls are TRBV19 and TRBJ1-1; no clear D. This CDR3 region has 13 residues. Germline V lookup: CDR1 LNHDA, CDR2 SQIVND (reference sequence). V lost 9 bases and J lost 1, with 12 bases in between. CDR3 sequence: CASRLIGNTEAFF. The CDR3 nucleotides read TGTGCCAGCCGCCTGATCGGGAACACTGAAGCTTTCTTT. The complete variable domain, with remaining parts taken from reference TRBV19 and TRBJ1-1, reads DGGITQSPKYLFRKEGQNVTLSCEQNLNHDAMYWYRQDPGQGLRLIYYSQIVNDFQKGDIAEGYSVSREKKESFPLTVTSAQKNPTAFYLCASRLIGNTEAFFGQGTRLTVV.

The chain combines TRBV10-3 with TRBJ1-1; 7 nucleotides match TRBD1. The length of the CDR3 is 14 residues. In germline, CDR1 is ENHRY, CDR2 SYGVKD. The V segment lost 8 bases and the J segment 6 bases; nucleotides outside the gene matches: 12. Written as DNA, the CDR3 is TGTGCCATCGGGGGGGACAGCGGGAGCGCTGAAGCTTTCTTT. This sequence encodes CAIGGDSGSAEAFF.

V usage is TRBV28 and J usage is TRBJ2-7; D ambiguous. V dropped 2 bases and J dropped 4 bases, with 3 bases sitting between them. In germline, CDR1 is MDHEN, CDR2 SYDVKM. The CDR3 extends over 11 amino acids. Here the CDR3 DNA reads TGTGCCAGCAGTTTACTATACGAGCAGTACTTC. Protein sequence: CASSLLYEQYF.